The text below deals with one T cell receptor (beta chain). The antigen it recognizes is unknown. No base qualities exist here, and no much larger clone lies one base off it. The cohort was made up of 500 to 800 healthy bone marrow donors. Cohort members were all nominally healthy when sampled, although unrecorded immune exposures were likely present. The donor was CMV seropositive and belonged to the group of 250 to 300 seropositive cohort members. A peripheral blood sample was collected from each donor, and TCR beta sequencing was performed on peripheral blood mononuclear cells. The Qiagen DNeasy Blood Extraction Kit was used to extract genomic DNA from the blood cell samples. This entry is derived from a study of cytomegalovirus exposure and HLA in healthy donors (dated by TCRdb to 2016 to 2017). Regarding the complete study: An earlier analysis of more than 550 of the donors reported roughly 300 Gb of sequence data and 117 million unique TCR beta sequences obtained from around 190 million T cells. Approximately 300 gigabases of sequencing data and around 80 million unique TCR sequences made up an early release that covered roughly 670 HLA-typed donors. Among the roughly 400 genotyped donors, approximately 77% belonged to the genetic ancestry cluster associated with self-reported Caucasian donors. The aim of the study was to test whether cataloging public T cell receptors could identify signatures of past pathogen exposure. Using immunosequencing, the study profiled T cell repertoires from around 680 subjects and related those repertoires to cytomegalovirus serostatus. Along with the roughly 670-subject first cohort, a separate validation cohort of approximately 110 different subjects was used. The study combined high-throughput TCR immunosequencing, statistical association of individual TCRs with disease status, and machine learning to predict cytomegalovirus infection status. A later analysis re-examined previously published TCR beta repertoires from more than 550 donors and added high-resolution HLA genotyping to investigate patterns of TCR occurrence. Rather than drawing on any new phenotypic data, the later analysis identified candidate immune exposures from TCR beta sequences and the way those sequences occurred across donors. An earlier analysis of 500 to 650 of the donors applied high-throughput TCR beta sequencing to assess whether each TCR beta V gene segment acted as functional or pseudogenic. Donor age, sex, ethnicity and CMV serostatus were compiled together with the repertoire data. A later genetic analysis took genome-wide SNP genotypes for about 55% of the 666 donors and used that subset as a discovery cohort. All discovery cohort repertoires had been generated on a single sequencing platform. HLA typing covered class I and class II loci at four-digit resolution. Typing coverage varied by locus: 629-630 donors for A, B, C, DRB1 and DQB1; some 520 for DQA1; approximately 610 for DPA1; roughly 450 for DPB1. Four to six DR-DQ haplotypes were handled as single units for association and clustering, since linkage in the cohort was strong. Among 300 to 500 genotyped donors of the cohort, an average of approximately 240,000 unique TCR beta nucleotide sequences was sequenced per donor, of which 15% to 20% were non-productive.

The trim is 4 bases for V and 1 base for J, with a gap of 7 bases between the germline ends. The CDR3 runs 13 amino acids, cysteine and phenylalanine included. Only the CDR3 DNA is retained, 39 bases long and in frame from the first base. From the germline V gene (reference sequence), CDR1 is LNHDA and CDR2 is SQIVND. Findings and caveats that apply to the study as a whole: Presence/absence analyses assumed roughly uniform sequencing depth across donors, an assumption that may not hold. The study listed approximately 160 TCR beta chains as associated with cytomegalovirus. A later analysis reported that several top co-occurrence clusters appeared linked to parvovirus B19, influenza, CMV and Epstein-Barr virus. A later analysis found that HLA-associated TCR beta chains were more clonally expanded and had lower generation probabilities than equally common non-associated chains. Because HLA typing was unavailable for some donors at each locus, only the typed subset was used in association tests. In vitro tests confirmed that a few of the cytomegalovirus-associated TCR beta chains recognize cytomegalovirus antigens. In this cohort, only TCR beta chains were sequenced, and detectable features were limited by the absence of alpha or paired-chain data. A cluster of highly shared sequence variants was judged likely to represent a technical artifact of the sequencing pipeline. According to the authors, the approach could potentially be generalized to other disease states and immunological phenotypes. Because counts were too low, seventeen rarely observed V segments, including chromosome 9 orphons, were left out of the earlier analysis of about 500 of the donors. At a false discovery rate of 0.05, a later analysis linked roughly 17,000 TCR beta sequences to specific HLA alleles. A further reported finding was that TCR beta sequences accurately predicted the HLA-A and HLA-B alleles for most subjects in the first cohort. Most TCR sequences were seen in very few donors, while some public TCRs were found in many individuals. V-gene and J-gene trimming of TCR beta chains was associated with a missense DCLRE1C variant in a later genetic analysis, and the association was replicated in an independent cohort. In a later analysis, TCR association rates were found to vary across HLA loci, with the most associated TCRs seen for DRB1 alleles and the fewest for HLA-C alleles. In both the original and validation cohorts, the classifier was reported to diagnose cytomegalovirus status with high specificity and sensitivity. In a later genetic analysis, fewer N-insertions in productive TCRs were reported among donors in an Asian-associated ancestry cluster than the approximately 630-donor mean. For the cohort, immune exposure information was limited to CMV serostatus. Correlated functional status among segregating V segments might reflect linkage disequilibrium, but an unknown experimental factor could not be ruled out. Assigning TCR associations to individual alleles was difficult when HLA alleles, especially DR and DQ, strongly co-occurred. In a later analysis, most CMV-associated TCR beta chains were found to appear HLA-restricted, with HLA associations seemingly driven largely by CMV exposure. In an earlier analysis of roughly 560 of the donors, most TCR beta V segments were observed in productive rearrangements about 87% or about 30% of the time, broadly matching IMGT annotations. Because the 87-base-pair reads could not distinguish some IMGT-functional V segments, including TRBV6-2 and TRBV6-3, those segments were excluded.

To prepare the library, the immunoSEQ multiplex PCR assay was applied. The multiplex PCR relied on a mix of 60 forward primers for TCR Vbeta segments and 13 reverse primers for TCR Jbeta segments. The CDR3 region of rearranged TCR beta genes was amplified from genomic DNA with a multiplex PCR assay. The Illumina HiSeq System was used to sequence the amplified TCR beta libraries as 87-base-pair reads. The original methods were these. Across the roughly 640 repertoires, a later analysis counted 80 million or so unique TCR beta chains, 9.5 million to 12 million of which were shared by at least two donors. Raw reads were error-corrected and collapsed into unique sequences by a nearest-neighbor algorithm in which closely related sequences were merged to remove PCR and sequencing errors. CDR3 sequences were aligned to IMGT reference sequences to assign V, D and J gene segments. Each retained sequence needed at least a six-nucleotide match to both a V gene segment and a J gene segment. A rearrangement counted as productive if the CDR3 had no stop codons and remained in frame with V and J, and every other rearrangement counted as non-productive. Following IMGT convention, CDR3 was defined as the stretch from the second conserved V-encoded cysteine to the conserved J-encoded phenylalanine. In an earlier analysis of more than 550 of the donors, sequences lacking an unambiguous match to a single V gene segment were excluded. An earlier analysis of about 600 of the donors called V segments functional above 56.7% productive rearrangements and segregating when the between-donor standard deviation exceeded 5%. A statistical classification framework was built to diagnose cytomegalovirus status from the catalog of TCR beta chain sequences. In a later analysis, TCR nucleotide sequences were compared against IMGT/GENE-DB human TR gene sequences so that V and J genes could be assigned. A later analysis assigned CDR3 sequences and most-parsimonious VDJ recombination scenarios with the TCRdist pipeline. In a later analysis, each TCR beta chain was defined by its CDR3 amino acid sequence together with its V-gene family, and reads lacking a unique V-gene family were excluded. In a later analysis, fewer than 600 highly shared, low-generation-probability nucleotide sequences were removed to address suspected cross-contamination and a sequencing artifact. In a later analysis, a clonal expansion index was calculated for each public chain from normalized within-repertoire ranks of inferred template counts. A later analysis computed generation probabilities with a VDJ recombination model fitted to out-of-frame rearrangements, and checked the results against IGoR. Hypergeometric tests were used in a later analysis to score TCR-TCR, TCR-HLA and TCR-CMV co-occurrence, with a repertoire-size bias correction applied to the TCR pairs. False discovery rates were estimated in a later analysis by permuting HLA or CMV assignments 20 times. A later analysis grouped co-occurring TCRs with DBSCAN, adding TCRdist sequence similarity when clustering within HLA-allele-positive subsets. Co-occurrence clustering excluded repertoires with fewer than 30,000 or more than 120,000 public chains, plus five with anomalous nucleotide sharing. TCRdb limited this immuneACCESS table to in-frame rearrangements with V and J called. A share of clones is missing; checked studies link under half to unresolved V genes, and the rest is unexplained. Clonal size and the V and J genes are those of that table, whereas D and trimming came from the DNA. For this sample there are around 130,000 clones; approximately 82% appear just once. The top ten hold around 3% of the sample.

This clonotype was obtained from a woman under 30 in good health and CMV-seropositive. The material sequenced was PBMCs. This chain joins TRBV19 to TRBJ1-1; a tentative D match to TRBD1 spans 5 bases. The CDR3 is CASSRGQNTEAFF. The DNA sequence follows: TGTGCCAGTAGTAGGGGCCAGAACACTGAAGCTTTCTTT.